This T cell receptor beta chain was captured by sequencing in a study of radiotherapy plus CTLA-4 blockade in lung cancer. Overall study findings and caveats: Radiotherapy plus ipilimumab was followed by expansion in blood of tumor-derived TCR clones. Response was reportedly best predicted by early blood T cell clone dynamics, with interferon-beta.

A note on this clone: What it binds is unknown.

CDR3 length: 12 residues. With 1 base removed from V and 4 bases from J, the gap between germline ends came to 3 bases. Germline V gives CDR1 KGHSH, CDR2 LQKENI. Produced via immunoSEQ multiplex PCR; TCRdb's table is partial and in-frame only. In the table there are about 110,000 clones, about 85% of which are singletons. Chemo-refractory metastatic non-small-cell lung cancer patients received focal radiation with ipilimumab CTLA-4 blockade. The sequence was collected from a human donor with non-small cell lung cancer that progressed on radiotherapy plus ipilimumab. Some clones in this sample may be carry-over from other donors' samples. Sequencing was performed on peripheral blood, taken from a patient treated with radiotherapy plus ipilimumab. The rearrangement uses TRBV18 and TRBJ2-3, with no clear D. CDR3 coding DNA: TGTGCCAGCTCACCACGATCAGATACGCAGTATTTT. Translating it yields CASSPRSDTQYF.